The rows below give T cell receptor beta chains drawn from one sample of a study of PD-1 blockade in classical Hodgkin lymphoma. The assay was immunoSEQ multiplex PCR, and TCRdb's table has in-frame clones only and misses some. The profile shows roughly 100,000 clones, about nine tenths of them singletons. The starting material was peripheral blood mononuclear cells (PBMCs), obtained before the fourth cycle of nivolumab. These receptors came from a human donor with classical Hodgkin lymphoma. The CDR3 runs from the conserved cysteine through the conserved F or W. The order of the fields is D gene, V gene, clone size, J gene, CDR3 protein, CDR3 DNA. A D gene is named only where the DNA matches it firmly. A row's size may be missing; if present it is once, few, many or a size class.

>TRBD2|TRBV19|NA|TRBJ2-1
CASSGLAGGYNEQFF
TGTGCCAGTAGCGGACTAGCGGGGGGGTACAATGAGCAGTTCTTC
>TRBD1|TRBV7-9|NA|TRBJ2-3
CASSLRDRVGPDTQYF
TGTGCCAGCAGCCTCCGGGACAGGGTCGGTCCAGATACGCAGTATTTT
>NA|TRBV5-6|NA|TRBJ1-1
CASSRGQMNTEAFF
TGTGCCAGCAGCCGTGGACAAATGAACACTGAAGCTTTCTTT
>NA|TRBV7-9|NA|TRBJ1-3
CASSPYAGLSGNTIYF
TGTGCCAGCAGCCCATACGCAGGGCTCTCTGGAAACACCATATATTTT
>TRBD2|TRBV10-2|NA|TRBJ2-7
CASSETSATPYEQYF
TGCGCCAGCAGTGAGACTAGCGCCACTCCCTACGAGCAGTACTTC
>NA|TRBV6-5|NA|TRBJ1-1
CASSYYGGNPSTEAFF
TGTGCCAGCAGTTACTATGGGGGAAACCCTAGCACTGAAGCTTTCTTT
>TRBD1|TRBV5-6|few|TRBJ1-5
CASSFGQGNQPQHF
TGTGCCAGCAGCTTTGGACAGGGAAATCAGCCCCAGCATTTT
>TRBD1|TRBV4-1|NA|TRBJ2-7
CASSQEDRGTYEQYF
TGCGCCAGCAGCCAGGAAGACAGGGGAACATACGAGCAGTACTTC
>TRBD1|TRBV9|NA|TRBJ2-3
CASSVGQGTDTQYF
TGTGCCAGCAGCGTGGGACAGGGCACAGATACGCAGTATTTT
>TRBD2|TRBV10-1|NA|TRBJ2-1
CASKRERWDEQFF
TGCGCCAGCAAGCGGGAGAGGTGGGATGAGCAGTTCTTC
>TRBD1|TRBV6-5|NA|TRBJ2-5
CASSKTGGLQETQYF
TGTGCCAGCAGTAAGACAGGGGGCCTCCAAGAGACCCAGTACTTC
>TRBD2|TRBV2|once|TRBJ2-1
CASSGLAGGGEQFF
TGTGCCAGCAGCGGACTAGCGGGAGGAGGTGAGCAGTTCTTC
>NA|TRBV7-9|once|TRBJ2-3
CASSPPRGGPSTDTQYF
TGTGCCAGCAGCCCCCCAAGGGGGGGGCCTAGCACAGATACGCAGTATTTT
>NA|TRBV29-1|NA|TRBJ2-1
CSVVETGIRLNEQFF
TGCAGCGTTGTCGAAACAGGGATAAGGCTAAATGAGCAGTTCTTC
>NA|TRBV5-8|NA|TRBJ1-5
CASSFYLSNQPQHF
TGTGCCAGCAGCTTCTACCTTAGCAATCAGCCCCAGCATTTT
>NA|TRBV28|NA|TRBJ2-7
CASSPTVSWVNDSYEQYF
TGTGCCAGCAGTCCAACCGTCTCTTGGGTCAACGACTCCTACGAGCAGTACTTC
>NA|TRBV4-1|NA|TRBJ1-2
CASSQEAGKYGYTF
TGCGCCAGCAGCCAAGAGGCAGGGAAATATGGCTACACCTTC
>NA|TRBV28|NA|TRBJ2-5
CASSFVAGQYLQRETQYF
TGTGCCAGCAGTTTTGTTGCGGGACAGTATCTACAGAGGGAGACCCAGTACTTC
>NA|TRBV7-2|once|TRBJ2-1
CASGGRTGLYNEQFF
TGTGCCAGCGGGGGGAGGACAGGCCTATACAATGAGCAGTTCTTC
>NA|TRBV10-3|NA|TRBJ1-1
CAISDQEGVNTEAFF
TGTGCCATCAGTGACCAGGAGGGGGTGAACACTGAAGCTTTCTTT
>NA|TRBV2|NA|TRBJ2-2
CASLRDHLGTGELFF
TGTGCCAGCCTCCGGGACCACCTGGGCACCGGGGAGCTGTTTTTT
>TRBD1|TRBV11-3|NA|TRBJ2-7
CASSLERGWTGVIFYEQYF
TGTGCCAGCAGCTTAGAGAGGGGGTGGACAGGGGTTATTTTTTACGAGCAGTACTTC
>TRBD1|TRBV6-6|NA|TRBJ2-7
CASSGRTGIPYEQYF
TGTGCCAGCAGTGGCCGGACAGGCATACCCTACGAGCAGTACTTC
>NA|TRBV2|NA|TRBJ1-5
CASSGGHSSNQPQHF
TGTGCCAGCTCCGGTGGACACAGTAGCAATCAGCCCCAGCATTTT
>TRBD2|TRBV6-5|NA|TRBJ2-1
CASSLAGGSDEQFF
TGTGCCAGCAGTTTGGCGGGAGGGAGTGATGAGCAGTTCTTC
>TRBD1|TRBV18|NA|TRBJ2-7
CASSASGGHEQYF
TGTGCCAGCTCCGCCTCAGGGGGCCACGAGCAGTACTTC
>NA|TRBV20-1|NA|TRBJ2-7
CSAYNYEQYF
TGCAGTGCTTACAACTACGAGCAGTACTTC
>NA|TRBV5-1|NA|TRBJ2-1
CASRVGGNEQFF
TGCGCCAGCAGGGTGGGTGGTAATGAGCAGTTCTTC
>NA|TRBV5-1|NA|TRBJ2-2
CASGGADITGELFF
TGCGCCAGCGGGGGAGCGGACATTACCGGGGAGCTGTTTTTT
>NA|TRBV30|NA|TRBJ2-7
CAWRIAGGGEQYF
TGTGCCTGGAGGATTGCGGGTGGGGGAGAGCAGTACTTC
>TRBD1|TRBV6-5|NA|TRBJ2-7
CASSVAGTGSYEQYF
TGTGCCAGCAGTGTTGCCGGGACAGGCTCCTACGAGCAGTACTTC
>TRBD1|TRBV5-1|NA|TRBJ1-3
CASSGTGARFSGNTIYF
TGCGCCAGCAGCGGGACAGGAGCCCGCTTCTCTGGAAACACCATATATTTT
>NA|TRBV30|NA|TRBJ2-7
CAWRGVGRPIYEQYF
TGTGCCTGGCGGGGCGTAGGGAGACCCATCTACGAGCAGTACTTC
>NA|TRBV27|NA|TRBJ2-3
CASSFQRVTDTQYF
TGTGCCAGCAGTTTCCAGCGGGTGACAGATACGCAGTATTTT
>TRBD2|TRBV5-6|NA|TRBJ2-6
CASSLWTSGTISGANVLTF
TGTGCCAGCAGCTTGTGGACTAGCGGGACCATCTCTGGGGCCAACGTCCTGACTTTC
>TRBD2|TRBV5-1|NA|TRBJ2-3
CASSLAKRERDTQYF
TGCGCCAGCAGCTTGGCCAAGCGGGAGAGGGATACGCAGTATTTT
>NA|TRBV5-1|once|TRBJ2-5
CASSVGPPVFSYLETQYF
TGCGCCAGCAGCGTAGGTCCCCCTGTTTTTTCGTATTTGGAGACCCAGTACTTC
>NA|TRBV15|NA|TRBJ2-6
CATSGAFSSGANVLTF
TGTGCCACCAGCGGGGCATTCTCCTCTGGGGCCAACGTCCTGACTTTC
>TRBD2|TRBV5-4|NA|TRBJ2-7
CASSPPGRVYEQYF
TGTGCCAGCAGCCCGCCGGGGAGGGTATACGAGCAGTACTTC
>NA|TRBV20-1|NA|TRBJ1-5
CSVGVEPQHF
TGCAGTGTCGGGGTTGAGCCCCAGCATTTT
>NA|TRBV27|NA|TRBJ2-1
CASSLQGFTYNEQFF
TGTGCCAGCAGTTTGCAGGGTTTCACCTACAATGAGCAGTTCTTC
>NA|TRBV9|NA|TRBJ2-3
CASSPGTGLDTDTQYF
TGTGCCAGCAGCCCCGGGACTGGCTTAGACACAGATACGCAGTATTTT
>TRBD1|TRBV6-5|NA|TRBJ2-6
CASSWGQRGANVLTF
TGTGCCAGCAGCTGGGGACAGCGCGGGGCCAACGTCCTGACTTTC
>TRBD1|TRBV19|NA|TRBJ1-5
CASSIAPGQGLPSGNQPQHF
TGTGCCAGTAGTATAGCGCCGGGACAGGGACTGCCTTCTGGCAATCAGCCCCAGCATTTT
>NA|TRBV6-6|NA|TRBJ1-5
CASTSRGGIQPQHF
TGTGCCAGCACCTCCAGGGGAGGGATTCAGCCCCAGCATTTT
>NA|TRBV2|NA|TRBJ2-7
CASSEWREQYF
TGTGCCAGCAGTGAATGGCGGGAGCAGTACTTC
>TRBD2|TRBV11-2|NA|TRBJ2-1
CTSSLGTSGNEQFF
TGTACCAGCAGCCTCGGGACTAGCGGTAATGAGCAGTTCTTC
>NA|TRBV13|NA|TRBJ2-7
CASSYFWDTDSYEQYF
TGTGCCAGCAGCTACTTTTGGGACACCGACTCCTACGAGCAGTACTTC
>NA|TRBV28|NA|TRBJ1-1
CASSLLSAEAFF
TGTGCCAGCAGTTTGCTCAGTGCTGAAGCTTTCTTT
>TRBD2|TRBV5-1|NA|TRBJ2-3
CASSLEVSGGADTQYF
TGCGCCAGCAGCTTGGAGGTTAGCGGGGGGGCAGATACGCAGTATTTT
>NA|TRBV5-4|NA|TRBJ2-4
CASSAGQAAKNIQYF
TGTGCCAGCAGCGCGGGGCAGGCTGCCAAAAACATTCAGTACTTC
>TRBD2|TRBV7-9|NA|TRBJ2-2
CASSPRLAGETGELFF
TGTGCCAGCAGCCCTCGACTAGCGGGAGAAACCGGGGAGCTGTTTTTT
>TRBD1|TRBV19|NA|TRBJ2-2
CASSRDSPPGELFF
TGTGCCAGTAGTAGGGACAGCCCTCCCGGGGAGCTGTTTTTT